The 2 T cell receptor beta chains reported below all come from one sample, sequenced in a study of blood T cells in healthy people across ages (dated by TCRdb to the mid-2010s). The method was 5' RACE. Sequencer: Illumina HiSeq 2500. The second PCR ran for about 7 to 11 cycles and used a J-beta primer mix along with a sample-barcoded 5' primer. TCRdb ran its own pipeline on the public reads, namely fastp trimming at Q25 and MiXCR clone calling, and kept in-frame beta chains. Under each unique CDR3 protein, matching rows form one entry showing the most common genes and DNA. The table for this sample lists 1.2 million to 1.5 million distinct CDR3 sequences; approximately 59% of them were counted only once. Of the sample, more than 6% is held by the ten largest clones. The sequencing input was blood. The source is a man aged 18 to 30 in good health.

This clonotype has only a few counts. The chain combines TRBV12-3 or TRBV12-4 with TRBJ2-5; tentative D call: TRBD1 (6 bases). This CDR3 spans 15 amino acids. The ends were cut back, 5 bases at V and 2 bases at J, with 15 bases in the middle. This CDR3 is CASSPPGQRQETQYF. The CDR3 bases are TGTGCCAGCAGTCCCCCGGGACAAAGACAAGAGACCCAGTACTTC.

Here the CDR3 reads CATSRDNRGVQNTEAFF. The CDR3, as DNA: TGTGCCACCAGCAGAGATAATCGAGGGGTTCAGAACACTGAAGCTTTCTTT. The chain combines TRBV15 with TRBJ1-1; D is possibly TRBD1 (5 bases). V was cut by 0 bases and J by 1 base, with 15 bases left in between. CDR3 size: 17 residues. CDR1 LNHNV and CDR2 YYDKDF come from the germline V gene (reference sequence).